This T cell receptor (beta chain) was sequenced for a study of blood T cell repertoires in COVID-19 (dated by TCRdb to the early 2020s). Notes on the research overall: Collaborator samples came from the United States, Italy and Spain and covered acute and convalescent phases of COVID-19. The material from the prospective study consisted of cDNA or gDNA derived from T cells, B-cell-depleted T cells, or PBMCs. Deeply sampled blood TCRbeta repertoires from subjects exposed to, actively infected with, or recovered from COVID-19 were included in the dataset. The repertoires were released in a freely available public database meant as a resource for research on the immune response to SARS-CoV-2. Samples were obtained from the ongoing ImmuneRACE study (first 160 participants) and from about 1,300 subjects provided by 6 global collaborators. A de-identified subject ID, COVID-19 status, age in years and sex were almost always included in the sample metadata. Where HLA class I and class II types were available, the types were taken from metadata supplied by the sample provider, not from assay-based typing. Study-wide findings and limitations: The quantity of clinical and demographic metadata differed by source and by participant and was supplied without curation.

Participants in the prospective study were enrolled through a virtual design, were aged roughly 18 to 90 years, and lived in 24 United States geographic areas. Cohort assignment in the prospective study relied on participant-reported clinical history from a screening survey and a study questionnaire. Each participant in the prospective study had whole blood, serum and a nasopharyngeal or oropharyngeal swab collected by mobile phlebotomists. Additional blood draws and questionnaires over an approximately two-month period could optionally be provided by prospective study participants. Blood samples from the prospective study were shipped frozen or at room temperature prior to DNA extraction. TCRbeta CDR3 regions were amplified from genomic DNA using the immunoSEQ Assay, a bias-controlled multiplex PCR. The source study handled its data this way. Nucleated cell counts per sample were estimated from amplification of reference gene primers within the assay. Sequence reads were collapsed and filtered to measure the absolute abundance of every unique TCRbeta CDR3 rearrangement. For each sample, productive Simpson clonality was calculated by taking the square root of Simpson's diversity index across productive rearrangements. As stored in TCRdb, this immuneACCESS dataset retains in-frame rearrangements with V and J assigned. A fraction of the clones does not appear; measured against another copy, unresolved V genes explain less than half of the discrepancy, and the remainder lacks a known reason. That table supplies the V and J calls and clone size; D and trimming were determined from the DNA. The sample records 180,000 or so clones, about 88% of which are singletons. The ten top clones hold around 1.2% of the sample.

As regards this clone: Its specific antigen is unknown. Base qualities were left out, and no much larger clone turns up one base away.

Spanning cysteine to phenylalanine, the CDR3 consists of 16 amino acids. The retained sequence is limited to the CDR3, 48 bases, with the frame set at the first base. Looking up the germline V gene yields CDR1 SGHVS and CDR2 FQNEAQ. V and J are truncated by 5 bases and 0 bases respectively, leaving an intervening sequence of 16 bases. The TCR comes from a human donor with acute COVID-19. The donor label of this sample is uncertain. In this chain, TRBV7-8 is recombined with TRBJ1-2; a confident D gene designation cannot be given. The sequenced sample consisted of PBMCs or T cells enriched from blood (not recorded which). The DNA sequence is given as TGTGCCAGCAGCACCTCGCGGGCCCCAGCTAACTATGGCTACACCTTC. This codes for CASSTSRAPANYGYTF.